This note documents a single T cell receptor beta chain sequence. Antigen specificity is unknown. The template was total RNA from whole blood, with no T cell sorting. It was about 4,000 ng of total RNA that each TCR library used. The cDNA of both the TCRalpha and TCRbeta chains was subjected to two nested PCRs of around 15 and 9 cycles. TCRdb processed the 5' RACE reads again and assigns one entry to each CDR3 protein, with no DNA. The listing contains about 300,000 distinct CDR3 sequences. The sample is drawn from a study of monozygotic twins with inflammatory bowel disease. General study results and limits: Using the inverse Simpson index, IBD patients had lower TCRbeta diversity than healthy co-twins.

Germline-derived CDR1 and CDR2 are SGHDN and FVKESK. The CDR3 is made up of 15 amino acids. Sequenced material: blood. The TCR sequence derives from a human donor with ulcerative colitis or Crohn's disease, or a healthy co-twin of an affected twin (not recorded which). V is TRBV14 and J is TRBJ2-6. The CDR3: CASSQDYRGGNVLTF.